The 13 T cell receptor beta chains presented below share a single source sample, sequenced in a study of blood T cell repertoires in COVID-19. TCRdb's table, derived via immunoSEQ multiplex PCR, lists solely in-frame clones and lacks some. This table holds approximately 200,000 clones, roughly 80% found once. Input material: peripheral blood. These receptors were obtained from a woman in her 30s with acute or convalescent COVID-19.

A single count supports this clone. The chain carries TRBV12-3 or TRBV12-4 and TRBJ1-4; a weak D match, TRBD1 (5 bases). Trimming stripped 3 bases from V and 8 bases from J, with 10 bases between. This CDR3 is built from 13 residues. This CDR3 reads CASSFQGGEKLFF. In nucleotides, the CDR3 is TGTGCCAGCAGTTTCCAGGGTGGAGAAAAACTGTTTTTT.

The gene calls are TRBV7-8 and TRBJ1-5; 7 bases fit TRBD1. V lost 5 bases, J lost 4 bases, and 2 bases stayed unmatched. Germline-derived CDR1 and CDR2 are SGHVS and FQNEAQ. This CDR3 region has 13 residues. The CDR3 here is CASSPQGNQPQHF. In nucleotides, the CDR3 is TGTGCCAGCAGCCCACAGGGGAATCAGCCCCAGCATTTT. Variable domain in full (rest from reference TRBV7-8 and TRBJ1-5): GAGVSQSPRYKVAKRGQDVALRCDPISGHVSLFWYQQALGQGPEFLTYFQNEAQLDKSGLPSDRFFAERPEGSVSTLKIQRTQQEDSAVYLCASSPQGNQPQHFGDGTRLSIL.

The chain combines TRBV5-1 with TRBJ2-1; 7 bases are a match to TRBD1. The CDR3 spans 16 residues. The J segment lost 10 bases and the V segment lost 0 bases, leaving 13 bases of the junction unmatched. CDR1 is SGHRS and CDR2 is YFSETQ in the germline V gene. The CDR3 nucleotides are TGCGCCAGCAGCTTGGCCGGGGAGATAGGGGGCTTGGAGCAGTTCTTC. Translation: CASSLAGEIGGLEQFF.

Ten or more counts support this clone. The rearrangement joins TRBV5-1 to TRBJ2-7; 7 positions match TRBD1. V lost 0 bases and J lost 7; bases outside the gene matches: 7. The CDR3 runs 14 residues. Germline-derived CDR1 and CDR2 are SGHRS and YFSETQ. The CDR3 loop is CASSLGRTGMEQYF. The CDR3 DNA is TGCGCCAGCAGCTTGGGGAGGACAGGTATGGAGCAGTACTTC.

The gene calls are TRBV6-2 or TRBV6-3 and TRBJ1-1; D perhaps matches TRBD1 (6 bases). CDR3 size: 12 residues. CDR1 and CDR2 from the germline V gene are MNHEY and SVGEGT. Trimming stripped 2 bases from V and 12 bases from J, with 13 bases between. CDR3 DNA: TGTGCCAGCAGTTACGGGCAGGGGATAACTTTCTTT. Its translation is CASSYGQGITFF.

Worth noting for this clone: Other DNA sequences in the same sample also yield this CDR3. V usage is TRBV2 and J usage is TRBJ1-1; D perhaps matches TRBD1 (6 bases). Trimming removed 8 bases from V and 2 bases from J, with 15 bases in between. CDR3 length: 14 residues. Germline CDR1 and CDR2: SNHLY and FYNNEI. CDR3 in DNA: TGTGCCAGCTCTGGCAGGGGTGGTAACACTGAAGCTTTCTTT. It encodes CASSGRGGNTEAFF.

This clone was seen a few times. The CDR3 nucleotides are TGTGCCAGCAGTTCGCAGACTTTATCGCCTAACTATGGCTACACCTTC. Residues: CASSSQTLSPNYGYTF. The rearrangement joins TRBV28 to TRBJ1-2; D remains ambiguous. The CDR3 runs 16 residues. Germline loops: CDR1 MDHEN, CDR2 SYDVKM. Trimming stripped 4 bases from V and 0 bases from J, with 15 bases between.

The J gene is TRBJ2-2, the V gene TRBV7-6, with a possible D match to TRBD1 (5 bases). The CDR3 loop spans 15 amino acids. With 2 bases removed from V and 6 bases from J, the gap between germline ends came to 13 bases. In germline, CDR1 is SGHVS, CDR2 FNYEAQ. The CDR3 loop is CASSLSRVSAGELFF. CDR3 nucleotides: TGTGCCAGCAGCTTAAGCAGGGTTTCCGCCGGGGAGCTGTTTTTT.

The chain combines TRBV5-4 with TRBJ2-7, with D perhaps matching TRBD1 (6 bases). V was trimmed by 3 bases and J by 5 bases, leaving 15 bases between them. The CDR3 has 14 residues. Germline CDR1 is SGHNT and CDR2 is YYREEE (reference sequence). The CDR3 DNA is TGTGCCAGCAGCTGGGAACAGGGTTCCGACGAGCAGTACTTC. Protein sequence: CASSWEQGSDEQYF.

This chain links TRBV13 with TRBJ2-7; 8 bases are shared with TRBD1. The CDR3 extends over 15 amino acids. The germline V gene encodes CDR1 PRHDT and CDR2 FYEKMQ (reference sequence). Trimming cost V 4 bases and J 1 base; bases outside gene matches: 6. This CDR3 is CASSSTGGISYEQYF. The CDR3 DNA sequence: TGTGCCAGCAGCTCTACAGGGGGAATATCCTACGAGCAGTACTTC.

Only a few counts were recorded for this clone. The chain couples TRBV18 to TRBJ1-2; 9 positions agree with TRBD1. The germline gives CDR1 KGHSH, CDR2 LQKENI. Trimming at V came to 6 bases and at J to 4 bases, leaving 9 bases not matched to a gene. The CDR3 spans 15 residues. Here the CDR3 DNA reads TGTGCCAGCTCTGTCCCGGGACAGGGTCCCTATGGCTACACCTTC. It codes for CASSVPGQGPYGYTF. Filled out from reference TRBV18 and TRBJ1-2, the complete variable domain reads NAGVMQNPRHLVRRRGQEARLRCSPMKGHSHVYWYRQLPEEGLKFMVYLQKENIIDESGMPKERFSAEFPKEGPSILRIQQVVRGDSAAYFCASSVPGQGPYGYTFGSGTRLTVV.

A single count supports this clone. V is TRBV11-3 and J is TRBJ2-1; TRBD1 is a possible D gene (5 bases). Trimming took off 4 bases at V and 10 bases at J, with 14 bases between the two ends. CDR1 SGHNT and CDR2 YENEEA come from the germline V gene. The CDR3 covers 13 residues. CDR3 DNA: TGTGCCAGCAGCTCGGAAAACAGGCGAGAGCAGTTCTTC. It is translated as CASSSENRREQFF.

The chain has TRBV27 and TRBJ1-5, with D perhaps TRBD1 (6 bases). The V gene lost 3 bases and the J gene lost 0 bases, with 9 bases spanning the gap. CDR3 length: 15 amino acids. Germline V gene data show CDR1 as MNHEY and CDR2 as SMNVEV (reference sequence). CDR3 sequence reads: CASSFGTYSNQPQHF. The CDR3 region has the DNA TGTGCCAGCAGTTTTGGGACATATAGCAATCAGCCCCAGCATTTT.